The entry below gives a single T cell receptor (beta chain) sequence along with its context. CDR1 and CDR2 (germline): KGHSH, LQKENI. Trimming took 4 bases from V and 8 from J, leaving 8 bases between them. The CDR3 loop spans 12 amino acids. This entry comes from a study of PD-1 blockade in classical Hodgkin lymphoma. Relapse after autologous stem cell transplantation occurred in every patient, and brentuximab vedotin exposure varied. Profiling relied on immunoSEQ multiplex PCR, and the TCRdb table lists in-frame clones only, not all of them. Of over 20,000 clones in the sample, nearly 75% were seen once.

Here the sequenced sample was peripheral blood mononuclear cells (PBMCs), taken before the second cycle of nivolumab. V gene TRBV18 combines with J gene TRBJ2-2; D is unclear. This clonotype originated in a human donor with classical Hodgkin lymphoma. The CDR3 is CASSRPQGELFF. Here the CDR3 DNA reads TGTGCCAGCTCACGCCCCCAGGGGGAGCTGTTTTTT.